A selection of T cell receptor beta chains follows, all from one sample in a study of blood T cell repertoires in COVID-19. Measured with immunoSEQ multiplex PCR; TCRdb has only the in-frame clones, and not every one. The repertoire holds approximately 250,000 clones, with about 88% as singletons. The specimen was peripheral blood. The receptor set was obtained from an older woman with COVID-19, enrolled during active disease. CDR3s include the opening cysteine and the closing phenylalanine or tryptophan. Each record gives: D gene, J gene, clone size, V gene, CDR3 length, CDR3 protein, CDR3 DNA. A D gene is named only where the DNA matches it firmly. Size is stated for part of the rows, as once, few or many counts, or as a class when the clone is expanded.

>NA|TRBJ2-6|few|TRBV3-1/TRBV3-2|14
CASLSSSGANVLTF
TGTGCCAGCCTATCAAGCTCTGGGGCCAACGTCCTGACTTTC
>TRBD2|TRBJ2-1|NA|TRBV7-9|15
CASSLGSGGYNEQFF
TGTGCCAGCAGCTTAGGTAGCGGGGGCTACAATGAGCAGTTCTTC
>NA|TRBJ1-3|NA|TRBV2|15
CASRQGLGSGNTIYF
TGTGCCAGCAGGCAGGGGTTGGGTTCTGGAAACACCATATATTTT
>TRBD2|TRBJ2-2|NA|TRBV7-9|18
CASSLASGRAWITGELFF
TGTGCCAGCAGCTTAGCTAGCGGGAGGGCCTGGATCACCGGGGAGCTGTTTTTT
>TRBD2|TRBJ2-5|NA|TRBV19|16
CASSMVTSGRGETQYF
TGTGCCAGTAGTATGGTGACTAGCGGGAGAGGTGAGACCCAGTACTTC
>NA|TRBJ2-1|NA|TRBV7-9|16
CASSSQGPGHGSEQFF
TGTGCCAGCAGTTCGCAGGGGCCCGGACATGGGAGTGAGCAGTTCTTC
>TRBD2|TRBJ2-2|many|TRBV27|12
CASRTGGGELFF
TGTGCCAGTAGGACGGGGGGCGGGGAGCTGTTTTTT
>TRBD1|TRBJ1-3|NA|TRBV6-5|14
CASSTPGQGSTIYF
TGTGCCAGCAGTACTCCGGGACAGGGCTCCACCATATATTTT
>NA|TRBJ2-3|NA|TRBV11-3|17
CASSLGVGSGLTDTQYF
TGTGCCAGCAGCTTAGGGGTTGGCAGCGGGCTCACAGATACGCAGTATTTT
>TRBD2|TRBJ2-1|NA|TRBV9|19
CASSTPVASGHSSYNEQFF
TGTGCCAGCAGCACCCCGGTGGCTAGCGGCCACTCCTCCTACAATGAGCAGTTCTTC
>NA|TRBJ1-6|NA|TRBV28|13
CASSPPLNSPLHF
TGTGCCAGCAGTCCCCCCCTGAATTCACCCCTCCACTTT
>NA|TRBJ1-2|NA|TRBV11-2|15
CASSLERASNYGYTF
TGTGCCAGCAGCTTAGAGAGGGCTTCTAACTATGGCTACACCTTC
>TRBD1|TRBJ1-1|once|TRBV19|16
CASSTAGTAMNTEAFF
TGTGCCAGTAGTACGGCCGGGACAGCTATGAACACTGAAGCTTTCTTT
>NA|TRBJ2-2|NA|TRBV19|16
CASSPPIGGVIGELFF
TGTGCCAGTAGTCCCCCGATAGGCGGAGTTATCGGGGAGCTGTTTTTT
>NA|TRBJ1-2|NA|TRBV9|13
CASSVDRDYGYTF
TGTGCCAGCAGCGTAGACAGGGACTATGGCTACACCTTC
>TRBD2|TRBJ2-2|once|TRBV7-3|20
CASSLTYRLAGGKNTGELFF
TGTGCCAGCAGCTTAACCTACAGACTAGCGGGAGGGAAGAACACCGGGGAGCTGTTTTTT
>TRBD1|TRBJ1-4|NA|TRBV19|15
CASSIGDRATEKLFF
TGTGCCAGTAGTATAGGCGACAGGGCCACGGAAAAACTGTTTTTT
>NA|TRBJ1-2|NA|TRBV5-1|13
CASSLVGGYGYTF
TGCGCCAGCAGCTTGGTTGGGGGGTATGGCTACACCTTC
>TRBD2|TRBJ2-1|NA|TRBV11-2|17
CASSLGGGLSSYNEQFF
TGTGCCAGCAGCTTAGGGGGGGGGTTAAGCTCCTACAATGAGCAGTTCTTC
>TRBD1|TRBJ1-5|NA|TRBV7-9|18
CASSLIGAPGQRYQPQHF
TGTGCCAGCAGCTTAATTGGGGCACCGGGACAGCGGTATCAGCCCCAGCATTTT
>NA|TRBJ1-3|once|TRBV24-1|14
CATSDALNGNTIYF
TGTGCCACCAGTGACGCGCTCAATGGAAACACCATATATTTT
>TRBD2|TRBJ2-1|NA|TRBV30|15
CAWSNPSGGDNEQFF
TGTGCCTGGAGTAACCCTAGCGGGGGGGACAATGAGCAGTTCTTC
>TRBD2|TRBJ2-7|few|TRBV5-1|17
CASSLTTSGRPIHEQYF
TGCGCCAGCAGCTTGACGACTAGCGGGAGGCCCATCCACGAGCAGTACTTC
>TRBD1|TRBJ2-7|NA|TRBV9|15
CASSVGQGKTYEQYF
TGTGCCAGCAGCGTAGGACAGGGAAAGACCTACGAGCAGTACTTC
>TRBD1|TRBJ2-6|NA|TRBV28|17
CASSRWTGGNGANVLTF
TGTGCCAGCAGCCGCTGGACAGGGGGGAATGGGGCCAACGTCCTGACTTTC
>NA|TRBJ1-2|few|TRBV19|15
CASSIDHSKTFSYTF
TGTGCCAGTAGTATAGATCACAGCAAGACGTTTAGCTACACCTTC
>NA|TRBJ2-2|NA|TRBV5-1|15
CASSLGGGDTGELFF
TGCGCCAGCAGCTTAGGAGGGGGCGACACCGGGGAGCTGTTTTTT
>TRBD2|TRBJ2-1|NA|TRBV6-2/TRBV6-3|15
CASSLTGTSGRKQFF
TGTGCCAGCAGTCTCACCGGGACTAGCGGACGGAAGCAGTTCTTC
>TRBD2|TRBJ2-5|once|TRBV6-5|16
CASSYSASGGQETQYF
TGTGCCAGCAGTTACTCGGCTAGCGGGGGTCAAGAGACCCAGTACTTC
>TRBD1|TRBJ1-2|NA|TRBV6-5|16
CASSYINGGTGSPYTF
TGTGCCAGCAGTTATATTAATGGGGGGACAGGGTCGCCCTACACCTTC
>TRBD1|TRBJ1-1|few|TRBV9|20
CASSVVGATGAIRMNTEAFF
TGTGCCAGCAGCGTGGTGGGCGCTACAGGGGCAATCCGAATGAACACTGAAGCTTTCTTT
>TRBD1|TRBJ1-2|NA|TRBV28|12
CASSSTGRGYTF
TGTGCCAGCAGTTCGACAGGGCGAGGCTACACCTTC
>NA|TRBJ2-1|once|TRBV9|16
CASSVEYGLAENEQFF
TGTGCCAGCAGCGTAGAGTACGGACTCGCCGAGAATGAGCAGTTCTTC
>NA|TRBJ2-1|NA|TRBV11-2|16
CASSLDTLSSYNEQFF
TGTGCCAGCAGCTTAGACACCCTAAGCTCCTACAATGAGCAGTTCTTC
>NA|TRBJ2-5|NA|TRBV19|13
CASSIAGQETQYF
TGTGCCAGTAGTATAGCAGGGCAAGAGACCCAGTACTTC
>NA|TRBJ2-6|NA|TRBV19|16
CASSTPDSSGANVLTF
TGTGCCAGTAGTACCCCTGACAGCTCTGGGGCCAACGTCCTGACTTTC
>NA|TRBJ2-3|NA|TRBV5-4|15
CASSPKQGSTDTQYF
TGTGCCAGCAGCCCCAAGCAGGGAAGTACAGATACGCAGTATTTT
>TRBD2|TRBJ2-1|NA|TRBV7-8|17
CASSPGAGGSEDNEQFF
TGTGCCAGCAGCCCCGGGGCTGGCGGGAGCGAGGACAATGAGCAGTTCTTC